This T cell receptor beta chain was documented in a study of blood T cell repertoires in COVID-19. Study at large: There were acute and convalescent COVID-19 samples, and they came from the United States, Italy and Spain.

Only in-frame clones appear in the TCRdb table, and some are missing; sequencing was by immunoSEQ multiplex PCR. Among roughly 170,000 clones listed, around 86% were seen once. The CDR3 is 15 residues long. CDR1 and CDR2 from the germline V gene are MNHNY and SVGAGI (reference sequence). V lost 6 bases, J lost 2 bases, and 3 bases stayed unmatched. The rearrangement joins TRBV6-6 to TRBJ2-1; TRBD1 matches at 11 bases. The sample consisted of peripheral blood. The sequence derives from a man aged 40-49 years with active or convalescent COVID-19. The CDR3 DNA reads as TGTGCCAGCAGCCGGACAGGGGGCACCTACAATGAGCAGTTCTTC. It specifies CASSRTGGTYNEQFF.